The clone carrying this T cell receptor (beta chain) was recorded a few times. Losses at the gene ends were 1 base for V and 8 bases for J; bases not matched to a gene: 6. Germline CDR1 and CDR2: SGHTA and FQGNSA. The length of the CDR3 is 15 residues. This specimen belongs to a study of quantifying T cell responses using KT2 cells. Study-wide background: TCR alpha and beta constant-region primers primed reverse transcription of RNA. A predetermined fluorescence threshold ended the second PCR, run as a qPCR.

An oligo carrying a UMI was ligated to the cDNA 3' end. The first PCR ran 4 to 5 cycles with an equimolar RC1.1 and RC1.2 beta primer mix. TCRdb called the UMI-ligation and nested PCR reads again in MiXCR, with one record for every CDR3 protein. Of about 41,000 distinct CDR3 sequences in the sample, over 15% are singletons; the top ten hold around two fifths. This clonotype originated in a human donor. The chain couples TRBV7-2 to TRBJ2-1; 9 bases match TRBD1. The specimen was PBMCs spiked with cells of the T cell clone KT2. The DNA of the CDR3 is TGTGCCAGCAGCTTAGAGGGACAGGGTAGGGATGAGCAGTTCTTC. Amino acids: CASSLEGQGRDEQFF.